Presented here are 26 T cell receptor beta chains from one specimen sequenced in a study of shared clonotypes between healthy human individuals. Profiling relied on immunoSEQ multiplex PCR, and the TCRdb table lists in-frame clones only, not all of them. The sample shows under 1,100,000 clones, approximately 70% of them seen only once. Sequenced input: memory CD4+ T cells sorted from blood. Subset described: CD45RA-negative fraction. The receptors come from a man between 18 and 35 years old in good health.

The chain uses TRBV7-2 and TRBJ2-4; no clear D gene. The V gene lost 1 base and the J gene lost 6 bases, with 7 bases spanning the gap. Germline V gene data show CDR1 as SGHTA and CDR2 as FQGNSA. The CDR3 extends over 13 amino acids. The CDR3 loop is CASSLGGGNIQYF. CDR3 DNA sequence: TGTGCCAGCAGCTTAGGTGGCGGAAACATTCAGTACTTC. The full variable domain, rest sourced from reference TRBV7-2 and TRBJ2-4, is GAGVSQSPSNKVTEKGKDVELRCDPISGHTALYWYRQSLGQGLEFLIYFQGNSAPDKSGLPSDRFSAERTGGSVSTLTIQRTQQEDSAVYLCASSLGGGNIQYFGAGTRLSVL.

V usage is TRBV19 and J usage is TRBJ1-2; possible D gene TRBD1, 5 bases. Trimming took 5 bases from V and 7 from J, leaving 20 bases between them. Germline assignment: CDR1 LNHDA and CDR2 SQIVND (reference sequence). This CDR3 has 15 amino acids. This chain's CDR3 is CASSANGAVSGGYTF. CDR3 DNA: TGTGCCAGTAGTGCGAACGGGGCCGTGTCGGGTGGCTACACCTTC.

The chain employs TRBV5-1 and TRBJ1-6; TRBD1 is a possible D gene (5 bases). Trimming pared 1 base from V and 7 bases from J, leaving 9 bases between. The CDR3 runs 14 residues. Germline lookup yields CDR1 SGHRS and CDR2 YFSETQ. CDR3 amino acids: CASSLKQANSPLHF. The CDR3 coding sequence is TGCGCCAGCAGCTTGAAACAGGCAAATTCACCCCTCCACTTT.

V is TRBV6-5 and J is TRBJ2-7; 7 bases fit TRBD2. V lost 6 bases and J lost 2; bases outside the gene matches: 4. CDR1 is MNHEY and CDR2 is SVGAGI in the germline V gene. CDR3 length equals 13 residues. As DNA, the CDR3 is TGTGCCAGCAGGAGCGGGGTTACCTACGAGCAGTACTTC. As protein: CASRSGVTYEQYF.

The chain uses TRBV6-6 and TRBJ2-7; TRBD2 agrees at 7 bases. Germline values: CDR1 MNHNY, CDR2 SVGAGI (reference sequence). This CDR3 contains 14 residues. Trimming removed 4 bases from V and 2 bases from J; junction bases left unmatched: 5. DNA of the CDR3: TGTGCCAGCAGTTCATCCGGGAGGACCTACGAGCAGTACTTC. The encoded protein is CASSSSGRTYEQYF.

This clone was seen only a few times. This CDR3 reads CASSFQTGQETQYF. In nucleotides, the CDR3 is TGTGCCAGTAGTTTCCAGACAGGGCAAGAGACCCAGTACTTC. The V call is TRBV19, the J call TRBJ2-5; 7 bases agree with TRBD1. V shed 5 bases and J 2 bases; nucleotides not matched to a gene: 5. CDR1 is LNHDA and CDR2 is SQIVND in the germline V gene (reference sequence). This CDR3 comprises 14 residues.

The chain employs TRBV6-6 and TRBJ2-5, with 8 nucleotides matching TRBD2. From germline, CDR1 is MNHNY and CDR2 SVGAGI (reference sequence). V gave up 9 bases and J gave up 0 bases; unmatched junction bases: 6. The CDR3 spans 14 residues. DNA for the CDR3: TGTGCCAGTGCCGGGACTAGGTACCAAGAGACCCAGTACTTC. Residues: CASAGTRYQETQYF.

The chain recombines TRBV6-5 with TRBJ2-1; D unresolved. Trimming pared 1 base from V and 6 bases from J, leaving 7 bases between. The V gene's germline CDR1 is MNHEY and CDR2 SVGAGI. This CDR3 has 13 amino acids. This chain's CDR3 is CASSYLYTNEQFF. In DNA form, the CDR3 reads TGTGCCAGCAGTTACTTGTACACCAATGAGCAGTTCTTC.

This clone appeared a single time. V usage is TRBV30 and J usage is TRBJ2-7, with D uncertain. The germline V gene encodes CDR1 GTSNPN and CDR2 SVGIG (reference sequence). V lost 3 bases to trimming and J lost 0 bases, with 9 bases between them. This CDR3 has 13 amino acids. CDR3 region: CAWRPRSSYEQYF. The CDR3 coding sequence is TGTGCCTGGAGGCCGCGGAGCTCCTACGAGCAGTACTTC.

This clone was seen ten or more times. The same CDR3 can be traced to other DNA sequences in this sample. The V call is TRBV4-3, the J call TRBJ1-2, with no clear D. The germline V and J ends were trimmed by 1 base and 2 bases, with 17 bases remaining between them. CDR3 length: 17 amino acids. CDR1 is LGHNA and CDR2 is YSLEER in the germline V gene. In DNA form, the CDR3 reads TGCGCCAGCAGCCAAGTTAACCCTACCAGAACGAACTATGGCTACACCTTC. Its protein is CASSQVNPTRTNYGYTF.

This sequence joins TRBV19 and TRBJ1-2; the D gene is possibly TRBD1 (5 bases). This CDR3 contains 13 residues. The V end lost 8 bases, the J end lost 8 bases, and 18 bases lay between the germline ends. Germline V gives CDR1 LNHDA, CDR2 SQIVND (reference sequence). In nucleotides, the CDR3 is TGTGCCAGTCGGGGGGGTACTACTCCGGGCTACACCTTC. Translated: CASRGGTTPGYTF.

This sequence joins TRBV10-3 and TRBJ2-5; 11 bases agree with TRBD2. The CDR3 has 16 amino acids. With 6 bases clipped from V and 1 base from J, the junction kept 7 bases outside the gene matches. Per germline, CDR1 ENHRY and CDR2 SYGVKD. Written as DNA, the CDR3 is TGTGCCATCAGCGATACTAGCGGGGGCCTCCAAGAGACCCAGTACTTC. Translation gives CAISDTSGGLQETQYF.

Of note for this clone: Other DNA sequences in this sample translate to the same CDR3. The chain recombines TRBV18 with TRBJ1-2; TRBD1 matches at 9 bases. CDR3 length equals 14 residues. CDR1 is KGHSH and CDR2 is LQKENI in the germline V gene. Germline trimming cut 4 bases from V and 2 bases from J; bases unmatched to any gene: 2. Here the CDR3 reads CASSQGQGNYGYTF. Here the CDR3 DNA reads TGTGCCAGCTCACAGGGACAGGGAAACTATGGCTACACCTTC.

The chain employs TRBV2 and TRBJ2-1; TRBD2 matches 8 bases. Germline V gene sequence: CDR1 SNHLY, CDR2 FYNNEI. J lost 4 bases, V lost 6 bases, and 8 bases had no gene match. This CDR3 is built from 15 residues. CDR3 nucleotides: TGTGCCAGCAGGCCGTTTAGCGGGGATTACAATGAGCAGTTCTTC. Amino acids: CASRPFSGDYNEQFF.

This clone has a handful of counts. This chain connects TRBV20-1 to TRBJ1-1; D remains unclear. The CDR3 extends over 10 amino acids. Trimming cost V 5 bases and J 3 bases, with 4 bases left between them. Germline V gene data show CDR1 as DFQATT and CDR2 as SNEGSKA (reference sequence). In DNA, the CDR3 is TGCAGTGCTTTATACACTGAAGCTTTCTTT. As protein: CSALYTEAFF.

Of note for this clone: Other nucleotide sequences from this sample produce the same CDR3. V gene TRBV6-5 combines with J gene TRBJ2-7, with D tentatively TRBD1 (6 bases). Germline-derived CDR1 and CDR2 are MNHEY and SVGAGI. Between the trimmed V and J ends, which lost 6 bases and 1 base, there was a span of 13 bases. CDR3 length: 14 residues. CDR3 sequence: CASRRGQVSYEQYF. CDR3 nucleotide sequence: TGTGCCAGCAGACGGGGACAAGTATCCTACGAGCAGTACTTC.

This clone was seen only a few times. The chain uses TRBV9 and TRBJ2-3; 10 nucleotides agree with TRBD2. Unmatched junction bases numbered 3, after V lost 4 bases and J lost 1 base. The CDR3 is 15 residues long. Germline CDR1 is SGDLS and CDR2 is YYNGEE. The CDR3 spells CASSPGLAGTDTQYF. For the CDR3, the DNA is TGTGCCAGCAGCCCTGGACTAGCGGGCACAGATACGCAGTATTTT.

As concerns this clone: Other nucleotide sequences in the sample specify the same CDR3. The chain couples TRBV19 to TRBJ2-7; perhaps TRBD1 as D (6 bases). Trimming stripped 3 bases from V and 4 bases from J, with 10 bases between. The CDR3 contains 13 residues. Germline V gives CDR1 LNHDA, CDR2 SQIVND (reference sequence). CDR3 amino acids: CASSIGQGYEQYF. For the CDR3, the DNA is TGTGCCAGTAGTATTGGGCAGGGGTACGAGCAGTACTTC. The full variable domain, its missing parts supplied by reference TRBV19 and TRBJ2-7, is DGGITQSPKYLFRKEGQNVTLSCEQNLNHDAMYWYRQDPGQGLRLIYYSQIVNDFQKGDIAEGYSVSREKKESFPLTVTSAQKNPTAFYLCASSIGQGYEQYFGPGTRLTVT.

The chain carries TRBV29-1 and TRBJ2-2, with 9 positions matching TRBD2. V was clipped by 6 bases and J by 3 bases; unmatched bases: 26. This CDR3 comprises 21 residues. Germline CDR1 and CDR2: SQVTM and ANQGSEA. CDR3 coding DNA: TGCAGCGTCCCACCGGCCCGGACAGACAGAGCGGGAGGTGGGGACACCGGGGAGCTGTTTTTT. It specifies CSVPPARTDRAGGGDTGELFF.

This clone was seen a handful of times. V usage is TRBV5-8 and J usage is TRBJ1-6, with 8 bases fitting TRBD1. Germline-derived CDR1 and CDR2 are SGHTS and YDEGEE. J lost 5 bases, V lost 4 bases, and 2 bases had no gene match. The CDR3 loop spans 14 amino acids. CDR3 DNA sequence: TGTGCCAGCAGCCCGGACAGGGATAATTCACCCCTCCACTTT. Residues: CASSPDRDNSPLHF.

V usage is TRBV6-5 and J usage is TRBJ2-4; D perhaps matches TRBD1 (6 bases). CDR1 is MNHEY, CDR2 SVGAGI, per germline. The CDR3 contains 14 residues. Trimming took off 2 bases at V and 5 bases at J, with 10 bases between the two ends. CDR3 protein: CASSYPAGENIQYF. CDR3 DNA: TGTGCCAGCAGTTACCCGGCAGGGGAAAACATTCAGTACTTC.

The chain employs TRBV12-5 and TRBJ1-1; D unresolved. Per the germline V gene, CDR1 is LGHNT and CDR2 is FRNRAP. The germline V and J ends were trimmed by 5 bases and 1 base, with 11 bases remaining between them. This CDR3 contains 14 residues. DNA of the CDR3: TGTGCTAGTGGTCCCGGGTTGGGGAACACTGAAGCTTTCTTT. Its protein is CASGPGLGNTEAFF.

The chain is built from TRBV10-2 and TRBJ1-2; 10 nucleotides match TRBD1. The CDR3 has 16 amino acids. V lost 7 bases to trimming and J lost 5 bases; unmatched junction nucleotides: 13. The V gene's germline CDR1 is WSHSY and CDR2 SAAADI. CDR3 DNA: TGCGCCAGCACCCAGGGGACAGGGGCTTCCACTTATGGCTACACCTTC. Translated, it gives CASTQGTGASTYGYTF.

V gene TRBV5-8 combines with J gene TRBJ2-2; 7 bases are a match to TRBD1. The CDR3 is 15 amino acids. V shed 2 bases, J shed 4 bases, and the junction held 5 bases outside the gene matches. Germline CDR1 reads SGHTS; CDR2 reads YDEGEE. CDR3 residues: CASSFVEGATGELFF. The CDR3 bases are TGTGCCAGCAGCTTCGTAGAGGGGGCCACCGGGGAGCTGTTTTTT.

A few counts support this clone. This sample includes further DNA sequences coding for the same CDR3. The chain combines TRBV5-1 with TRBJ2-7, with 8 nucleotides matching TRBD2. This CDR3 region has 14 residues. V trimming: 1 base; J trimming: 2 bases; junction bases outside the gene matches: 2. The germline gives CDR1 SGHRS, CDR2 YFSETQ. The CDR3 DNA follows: TGCGCCAGCAGCTTGAGCGGGGGTACCTACGAGCAGTACTTC. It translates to CASSLSGGTYEQYF.

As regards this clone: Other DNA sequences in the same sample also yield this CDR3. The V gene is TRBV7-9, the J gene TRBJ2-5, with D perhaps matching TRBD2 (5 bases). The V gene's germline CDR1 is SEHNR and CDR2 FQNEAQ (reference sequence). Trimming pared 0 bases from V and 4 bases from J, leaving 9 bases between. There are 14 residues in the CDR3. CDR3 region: CASSLAGSGETQYF. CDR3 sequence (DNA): TGTGCCAGCAGCTTAGCGGGGAGTGGAGAGACCCAGTACTTC.